The source of this T cell receptor (beta chain) is a study of OX40 agonist ivuxolimab in advanced cancers. Study information: Patients received the agonistic anti-OX40 (CD134) antibody ivuxolimab. Participants averaged 60 years of age (range roughly 23 to 79) and were approximately 81% male. People in dose escalation had one of these cancers: hepatocellular carcinoma, melanoma, renal cell or head and neck cancer.

This clone was detected once. Sequencing was performed with immunoSEQ multiplex PCR; in TCRdb, only in-frame clones are kept and a portion is missing. The sample consists of tens of thousands of clones, approximately 83% of them appearing once. Systemic immunosuppression or autoimmune disease history was grounds to exclude patients. Sequencing used CD4+ or CD8+ T cells sorted from blood, obtained in a trial of the OX40 agonist ivuxolimab. The receptor comes from an adult with an advanced solid tumor such as melanoma, head and neck, liver or kidney cancer.

As DNA, the CDR3 is TGTGCCAGCAGGACACTGGACAGGTCGAACACTGAAGCTTTCTTT. As protein: CASRTLDRSNTEAFF. This chain connects TRBV6-1 to TRBJ1-1, with TRBD1 identical over 7 bases. With 6 bases clipped from V and 1 base from J, the junction kept 8 bases outside the gene matches. The CDR3 sequence is 15 residues long. The germline CDR1 and CDR2 sequences are MNHNS and SASEGT.